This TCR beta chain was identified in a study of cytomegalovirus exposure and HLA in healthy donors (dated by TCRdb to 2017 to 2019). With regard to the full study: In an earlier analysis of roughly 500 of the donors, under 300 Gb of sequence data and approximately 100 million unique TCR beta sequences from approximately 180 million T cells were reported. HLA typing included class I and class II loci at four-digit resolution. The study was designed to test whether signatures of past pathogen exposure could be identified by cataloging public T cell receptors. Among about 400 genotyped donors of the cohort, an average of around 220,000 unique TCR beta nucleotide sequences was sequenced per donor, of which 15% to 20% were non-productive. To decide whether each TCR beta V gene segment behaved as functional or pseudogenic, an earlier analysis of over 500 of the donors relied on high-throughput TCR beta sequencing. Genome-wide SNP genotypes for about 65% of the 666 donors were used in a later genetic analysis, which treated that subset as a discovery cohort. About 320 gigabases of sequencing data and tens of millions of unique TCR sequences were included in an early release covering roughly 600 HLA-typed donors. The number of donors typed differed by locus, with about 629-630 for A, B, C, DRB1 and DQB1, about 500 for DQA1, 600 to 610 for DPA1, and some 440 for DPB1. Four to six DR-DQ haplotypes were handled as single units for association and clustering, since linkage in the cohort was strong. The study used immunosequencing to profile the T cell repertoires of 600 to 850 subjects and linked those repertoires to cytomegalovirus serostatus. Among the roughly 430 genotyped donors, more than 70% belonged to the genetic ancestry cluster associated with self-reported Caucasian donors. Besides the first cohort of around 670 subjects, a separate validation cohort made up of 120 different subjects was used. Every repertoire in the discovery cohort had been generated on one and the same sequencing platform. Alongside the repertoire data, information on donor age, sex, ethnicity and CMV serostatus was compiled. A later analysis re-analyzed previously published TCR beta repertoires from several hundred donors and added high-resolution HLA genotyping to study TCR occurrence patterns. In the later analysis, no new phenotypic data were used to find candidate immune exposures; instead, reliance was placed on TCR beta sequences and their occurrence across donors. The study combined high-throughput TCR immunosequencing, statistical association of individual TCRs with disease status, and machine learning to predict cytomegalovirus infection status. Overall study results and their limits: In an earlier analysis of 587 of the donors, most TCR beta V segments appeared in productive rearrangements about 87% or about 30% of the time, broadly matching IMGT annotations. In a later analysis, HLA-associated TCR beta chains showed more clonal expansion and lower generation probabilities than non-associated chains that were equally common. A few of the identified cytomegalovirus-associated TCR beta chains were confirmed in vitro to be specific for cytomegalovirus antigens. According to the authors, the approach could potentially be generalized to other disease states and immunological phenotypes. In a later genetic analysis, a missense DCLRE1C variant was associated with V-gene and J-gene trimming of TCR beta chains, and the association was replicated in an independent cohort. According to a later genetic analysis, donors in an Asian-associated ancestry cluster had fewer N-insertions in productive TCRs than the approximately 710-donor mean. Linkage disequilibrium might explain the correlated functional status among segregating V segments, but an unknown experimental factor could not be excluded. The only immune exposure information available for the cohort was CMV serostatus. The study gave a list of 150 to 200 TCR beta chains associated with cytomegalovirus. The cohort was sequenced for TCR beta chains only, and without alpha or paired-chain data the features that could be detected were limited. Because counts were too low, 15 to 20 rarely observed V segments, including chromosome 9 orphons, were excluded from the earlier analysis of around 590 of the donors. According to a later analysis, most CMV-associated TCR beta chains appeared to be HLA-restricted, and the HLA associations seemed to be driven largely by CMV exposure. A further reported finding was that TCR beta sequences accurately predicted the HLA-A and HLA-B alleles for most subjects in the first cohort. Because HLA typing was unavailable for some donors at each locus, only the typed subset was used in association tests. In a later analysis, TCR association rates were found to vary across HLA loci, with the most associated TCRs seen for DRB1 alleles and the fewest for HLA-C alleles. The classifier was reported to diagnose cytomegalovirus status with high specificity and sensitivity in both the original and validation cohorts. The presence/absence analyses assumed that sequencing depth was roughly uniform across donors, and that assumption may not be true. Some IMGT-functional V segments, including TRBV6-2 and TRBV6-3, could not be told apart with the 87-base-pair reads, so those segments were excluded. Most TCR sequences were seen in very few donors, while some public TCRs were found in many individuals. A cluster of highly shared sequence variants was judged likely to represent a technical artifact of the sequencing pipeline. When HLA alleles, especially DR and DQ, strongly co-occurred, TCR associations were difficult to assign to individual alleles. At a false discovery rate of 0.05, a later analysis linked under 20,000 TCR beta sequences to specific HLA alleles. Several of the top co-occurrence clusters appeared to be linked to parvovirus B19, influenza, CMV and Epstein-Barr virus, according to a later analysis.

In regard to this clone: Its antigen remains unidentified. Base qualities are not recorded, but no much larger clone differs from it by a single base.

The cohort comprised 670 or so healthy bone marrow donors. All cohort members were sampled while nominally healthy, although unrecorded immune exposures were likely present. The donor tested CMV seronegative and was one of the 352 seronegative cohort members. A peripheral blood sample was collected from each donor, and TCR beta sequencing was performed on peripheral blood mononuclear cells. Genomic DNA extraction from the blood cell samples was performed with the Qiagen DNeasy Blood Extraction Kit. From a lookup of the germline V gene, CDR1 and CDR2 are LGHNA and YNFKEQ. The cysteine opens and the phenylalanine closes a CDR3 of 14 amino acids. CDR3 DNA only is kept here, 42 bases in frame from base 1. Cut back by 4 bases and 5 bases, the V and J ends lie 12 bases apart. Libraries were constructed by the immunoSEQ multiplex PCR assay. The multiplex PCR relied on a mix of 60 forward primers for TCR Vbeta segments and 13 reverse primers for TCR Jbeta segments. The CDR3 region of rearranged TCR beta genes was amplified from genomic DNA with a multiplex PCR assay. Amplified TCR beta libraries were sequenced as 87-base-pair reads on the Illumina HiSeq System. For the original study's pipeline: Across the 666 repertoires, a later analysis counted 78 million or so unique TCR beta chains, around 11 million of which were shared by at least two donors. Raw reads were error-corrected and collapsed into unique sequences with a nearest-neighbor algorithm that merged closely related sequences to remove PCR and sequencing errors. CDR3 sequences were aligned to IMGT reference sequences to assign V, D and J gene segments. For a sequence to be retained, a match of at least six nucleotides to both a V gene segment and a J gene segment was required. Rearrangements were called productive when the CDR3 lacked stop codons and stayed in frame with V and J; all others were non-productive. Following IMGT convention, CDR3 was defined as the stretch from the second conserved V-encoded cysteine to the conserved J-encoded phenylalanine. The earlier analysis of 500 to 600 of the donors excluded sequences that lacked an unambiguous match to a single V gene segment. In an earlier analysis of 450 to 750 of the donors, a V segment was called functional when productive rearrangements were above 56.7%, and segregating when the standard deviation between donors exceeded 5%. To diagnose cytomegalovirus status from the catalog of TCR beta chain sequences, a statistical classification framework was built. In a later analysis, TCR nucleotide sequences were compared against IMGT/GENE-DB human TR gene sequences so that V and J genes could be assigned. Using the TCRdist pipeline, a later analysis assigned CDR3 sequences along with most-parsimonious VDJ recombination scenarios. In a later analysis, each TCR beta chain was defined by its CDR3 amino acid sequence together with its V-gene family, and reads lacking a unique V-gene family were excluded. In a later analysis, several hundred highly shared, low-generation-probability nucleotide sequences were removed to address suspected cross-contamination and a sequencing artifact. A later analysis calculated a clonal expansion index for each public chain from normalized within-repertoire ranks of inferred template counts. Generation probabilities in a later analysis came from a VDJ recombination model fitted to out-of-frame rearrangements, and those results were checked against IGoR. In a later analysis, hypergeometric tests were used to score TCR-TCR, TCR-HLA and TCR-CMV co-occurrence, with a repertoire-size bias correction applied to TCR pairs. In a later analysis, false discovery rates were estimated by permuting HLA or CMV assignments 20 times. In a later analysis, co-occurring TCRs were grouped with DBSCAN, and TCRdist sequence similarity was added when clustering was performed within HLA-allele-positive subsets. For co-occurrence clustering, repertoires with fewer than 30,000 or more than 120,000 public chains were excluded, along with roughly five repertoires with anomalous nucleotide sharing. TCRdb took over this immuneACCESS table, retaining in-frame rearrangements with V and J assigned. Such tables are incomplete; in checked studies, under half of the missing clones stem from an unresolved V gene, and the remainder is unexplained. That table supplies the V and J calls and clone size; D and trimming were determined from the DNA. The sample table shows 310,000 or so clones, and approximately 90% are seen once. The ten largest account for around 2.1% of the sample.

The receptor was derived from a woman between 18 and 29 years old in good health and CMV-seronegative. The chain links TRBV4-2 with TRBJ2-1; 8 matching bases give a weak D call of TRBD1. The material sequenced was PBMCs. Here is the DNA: TGTGCCAGCAGCCCCACAGGGGGGGACAATGAGCAGTTCTTC. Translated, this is CASSPTGGDNEQFF.